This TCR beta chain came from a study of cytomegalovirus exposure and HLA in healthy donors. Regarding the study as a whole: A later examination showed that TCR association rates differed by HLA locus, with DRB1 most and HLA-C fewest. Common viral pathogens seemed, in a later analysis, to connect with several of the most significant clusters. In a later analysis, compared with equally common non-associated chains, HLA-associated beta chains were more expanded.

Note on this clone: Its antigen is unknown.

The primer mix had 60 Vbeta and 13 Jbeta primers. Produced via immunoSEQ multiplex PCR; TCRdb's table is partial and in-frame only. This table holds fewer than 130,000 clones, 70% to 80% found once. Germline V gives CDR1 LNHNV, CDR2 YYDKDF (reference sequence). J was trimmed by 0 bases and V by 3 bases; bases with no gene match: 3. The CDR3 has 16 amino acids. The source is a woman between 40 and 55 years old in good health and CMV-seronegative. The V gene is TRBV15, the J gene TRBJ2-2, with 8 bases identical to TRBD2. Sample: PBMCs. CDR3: CATSSLGLANTGELFF. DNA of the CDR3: TGTGCCACCAGCAGCCTGGGACTAGCGAACACCGGGGAGCTGTTTTTT. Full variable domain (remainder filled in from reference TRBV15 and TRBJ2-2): DAMVIQNPRYQVTQFGKPVTLSCSQTLNHNVMYWYQQKSSQAPKLLFHYYDKDFNNEADTPDNFQSRRPNTSFCFLDIRSPGLGDTAMYLCATSSLGLANTGELFFGEGSRLTVL.